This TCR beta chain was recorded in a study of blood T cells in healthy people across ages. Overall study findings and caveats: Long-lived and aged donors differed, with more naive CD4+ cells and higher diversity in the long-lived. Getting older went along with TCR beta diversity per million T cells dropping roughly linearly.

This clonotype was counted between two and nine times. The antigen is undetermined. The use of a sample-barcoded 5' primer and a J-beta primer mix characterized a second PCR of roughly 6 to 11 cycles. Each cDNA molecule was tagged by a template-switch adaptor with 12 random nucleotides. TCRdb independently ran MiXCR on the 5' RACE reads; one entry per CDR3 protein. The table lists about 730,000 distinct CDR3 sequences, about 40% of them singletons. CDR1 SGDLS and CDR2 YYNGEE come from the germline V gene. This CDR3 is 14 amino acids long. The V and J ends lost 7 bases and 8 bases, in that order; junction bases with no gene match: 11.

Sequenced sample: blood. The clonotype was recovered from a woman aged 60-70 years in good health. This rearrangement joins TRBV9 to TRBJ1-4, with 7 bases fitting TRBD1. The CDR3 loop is CASGGGRGWEKLFF. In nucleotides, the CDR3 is TGTGCCAGCGGAGGGGGCAGGGGATGGGAAAAACTGTTTTTT. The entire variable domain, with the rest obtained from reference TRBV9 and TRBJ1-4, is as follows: DSGVTQTPKHLITATGQRVTLRCSPRSGDLSVYWYQQSLDQGLQFLIQYYNGEERAKGNILERFSAQQFPDLHSELNLSSLELGDSALYFCASGGGRGWEKLFFGSGTQLSVL.